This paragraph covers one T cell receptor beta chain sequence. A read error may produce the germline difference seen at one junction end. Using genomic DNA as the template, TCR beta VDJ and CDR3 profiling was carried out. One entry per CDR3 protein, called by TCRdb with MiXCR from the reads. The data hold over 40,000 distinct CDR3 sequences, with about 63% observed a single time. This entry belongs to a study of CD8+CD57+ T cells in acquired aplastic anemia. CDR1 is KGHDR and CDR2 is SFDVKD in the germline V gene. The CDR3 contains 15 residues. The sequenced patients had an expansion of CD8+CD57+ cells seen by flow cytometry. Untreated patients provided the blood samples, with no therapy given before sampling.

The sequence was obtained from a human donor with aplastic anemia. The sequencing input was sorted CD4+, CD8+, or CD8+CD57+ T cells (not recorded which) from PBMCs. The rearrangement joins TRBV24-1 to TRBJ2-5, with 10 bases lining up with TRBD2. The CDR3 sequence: CAISVAGGFQETQYF. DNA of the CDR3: TGTGCCATCAGTGTAGCGGGGGGATTTCAAGAGACCCAGTACTTC.